The entry below gives a single TCR beta chain sequence along with its context. Original handling: Reference gene primer amplification in the assay estimated nucleated cell counts. The method was immunoSEQ multiplex PCR; TCRdb's version includes in-frame clones alone and lacks a portion of them. V, J and clone size reflect that table, while D and trimming were determined from the DNA. The repertoire holds roughly 140,000 clones, with 79% as singletons. Germline CDR1 SGHNT, CDR2 YYREEE (reference sequence). CDR3 length: 14 amino acids. Unmatched junction bases numbered 6, after V lost 2 bases and J lost 8 bases. The record originates from a study of blood T cell repertoires in COVID-19. About the research overall: Samples came from the United States, Italy and Spain, spanning acute and convalescent COVID-19. T cells, B-cell-depleted T cells, or PBMCs supplied cDNA or gDNA.

The source of this sequence is a man aged 50 or older with active or convalescent COVID-19. The genes are TRBV5-4 and TRBJ1-2, with TRBD1 identical over 10 bases. The source material was peripheral blood. The CDR3: CASSLSGTGEGYTF. CDR3 DNA: TGTGCCAGCAGCTTATCCGGGACAGGGGAGGGCTACACCTTC. The full variable domain, rest sourced from reference TRBV5-4 and TRBJ1-2, is ETGVTQSPTHLIKTRGQQVTLRCSSQSGHNTVSWYQQALGQGPQFIFQYYREEENGRGNFPPRFSGLQFPNYSSELNVNALELDDSALYLCASSLSGTGEGYTFGSGTRLTVV.